The source of this T cell receptor (beta chain) is a study of blood T cell repertoires in COVID-19. As for the study in general: Whether acute or convalescent, the COVID-19 samples came from the United States, Italy and Spain.

The V and J ends lost 1 base and 7 bases respectively, with 5 bases between them. The length of the CDR3 is 12 residues. The germline V gene has CDR1 SGHDN and CDR2 FVKESK. Participant-given clinical history determined each cohort assignment. Symptom resolution, clearance, or two negative PCRs marked the recovered donors of Cohort 3. Clones were sequenced by immunoSEQ multiplex PCR, and TCRdb holds only the in-frame ones, with some missing. This table has about 300,000 clones, 85% to 90% appearing once. This receptor was taken from a young man who had recovered from COVID-19. The chain joins TRBV14 to TRBJ1-3, with unresolved D. Sequences were obtained from PBMCs or T cells enriched from blood (not recorded which). DNA of the CDR3: TGTGCCAGCAGCCAAGTTCTCAACACCATATATTTT. It codes for CASSQVLNTIYF.